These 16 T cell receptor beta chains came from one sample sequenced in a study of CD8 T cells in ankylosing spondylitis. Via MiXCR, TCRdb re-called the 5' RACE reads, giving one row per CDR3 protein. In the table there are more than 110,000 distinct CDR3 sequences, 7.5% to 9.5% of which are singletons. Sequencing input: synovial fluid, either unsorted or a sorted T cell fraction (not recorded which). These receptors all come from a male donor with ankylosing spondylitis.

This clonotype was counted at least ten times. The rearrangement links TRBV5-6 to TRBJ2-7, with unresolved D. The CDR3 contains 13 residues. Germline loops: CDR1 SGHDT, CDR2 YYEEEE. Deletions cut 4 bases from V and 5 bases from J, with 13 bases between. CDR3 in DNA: TGTGCCAGCAGCCGCCGTTTCGGCCACGAGCAGTACTTC. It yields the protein CASSRRFGHEQYF.

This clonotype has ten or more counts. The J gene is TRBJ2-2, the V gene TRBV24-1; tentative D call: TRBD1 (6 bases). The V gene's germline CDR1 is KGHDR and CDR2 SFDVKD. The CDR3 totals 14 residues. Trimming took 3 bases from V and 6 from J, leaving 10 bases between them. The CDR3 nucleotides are TGTGCCACCAGTGATGCACAGGGTCCCGGGGAGCTGTTTTTT. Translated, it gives CATSDAQGPGELFF.

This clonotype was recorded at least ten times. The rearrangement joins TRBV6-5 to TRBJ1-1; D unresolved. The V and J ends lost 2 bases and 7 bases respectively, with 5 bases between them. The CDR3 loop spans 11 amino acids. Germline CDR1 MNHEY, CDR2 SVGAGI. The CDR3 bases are TGTGCCAGCAGTTACCAAGGTGAAGCTTTCTTT. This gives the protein CASSYQGEAFF.

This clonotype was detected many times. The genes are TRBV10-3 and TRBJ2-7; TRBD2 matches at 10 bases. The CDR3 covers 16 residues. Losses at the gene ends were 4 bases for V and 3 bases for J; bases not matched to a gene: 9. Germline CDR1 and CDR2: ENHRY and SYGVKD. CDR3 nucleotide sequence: TGTGCCATCAGTGGGGCAGCGGGAGGGCCCAGCTACGAGCAGTACTTC. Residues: CAISGAAGGPSYEQYF.

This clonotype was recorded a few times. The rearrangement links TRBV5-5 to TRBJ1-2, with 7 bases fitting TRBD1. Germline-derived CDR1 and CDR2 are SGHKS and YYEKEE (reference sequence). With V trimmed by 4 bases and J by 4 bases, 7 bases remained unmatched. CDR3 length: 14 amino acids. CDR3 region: CASSLGQPSYGYTF. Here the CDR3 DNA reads TGTGCCAGCAGCCTGGGACAGCCTTCCTATGGCTACACCTTC.

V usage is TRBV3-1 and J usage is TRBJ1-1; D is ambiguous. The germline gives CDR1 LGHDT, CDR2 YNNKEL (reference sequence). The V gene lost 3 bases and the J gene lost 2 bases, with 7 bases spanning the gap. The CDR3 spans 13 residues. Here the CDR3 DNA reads TGTGCCAGCAGCCACTTCTCCAACACTGAAGCTTTCTTT. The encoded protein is CASSHFSNTEAFF.

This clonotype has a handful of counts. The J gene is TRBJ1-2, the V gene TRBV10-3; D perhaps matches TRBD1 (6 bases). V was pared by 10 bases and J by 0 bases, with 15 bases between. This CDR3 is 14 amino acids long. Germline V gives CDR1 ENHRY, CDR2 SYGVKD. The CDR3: CATRQDATNYGYTF. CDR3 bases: TGTGCCACAAGACAGGATGCTACTAACTATGGCTACACCTTC.

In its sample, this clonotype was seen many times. The CDR3, as DNA: TGTGCCAGCAGTTCCCGACACAATGAGCAGTTCTTC. Its protein is CASSSRHNEQFF. This chain uses TRBV28 with TRBJ2-1; D remains ambiguous. The germline V and J ends were trimmed by 4 bases and 5 bases, with 6 bases remaining between them. This CDR3 has 12 residues. Germline-derived CDR1 and CDR2 are MDHEN and SYDVKM. Full variable domain (outside the CDR3, taken from reference TRBV28 and TRBJ2-1): DVKVTQSSRYLVKRTGEKVFLECVQDMDHENMFWYRQDPGLGLRLIYFSYDVKMKEKGDIPEGYSVSREKKERFSLILESASTNQTSMYLCASSSRHNEQFFGPGTRLTVL.

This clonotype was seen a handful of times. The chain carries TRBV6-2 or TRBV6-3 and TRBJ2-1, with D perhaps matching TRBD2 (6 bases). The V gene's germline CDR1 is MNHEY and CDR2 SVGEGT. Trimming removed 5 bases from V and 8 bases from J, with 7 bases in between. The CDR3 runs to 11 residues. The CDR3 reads CASSRDYEQFF. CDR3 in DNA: TGTGCCAGCAGTCGGGACTATGAGCAGTTCTTC.

DNA for the CDR3: TGCAGTGCCCCATCTTCGGGTTGGGAGCAGTACTTC. It yields the protein CSAPSSGWEQYF. This sequence joins TRBV20-1 and TRBJ2-7; D remains ambiguous. Trimming shortened V by 6 bases and J by 7 bases, and 16 bases separated the two germline ends. The CDR3 consists of 12 residues. The germline CDR1 and CDR2 sequences are DFQATT and SNEGSKA (reference sequence).

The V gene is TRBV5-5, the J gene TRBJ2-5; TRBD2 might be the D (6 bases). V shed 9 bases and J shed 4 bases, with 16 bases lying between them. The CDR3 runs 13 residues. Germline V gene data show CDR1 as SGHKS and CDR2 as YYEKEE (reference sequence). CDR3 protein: CAMGLWEAETQYF. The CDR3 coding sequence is TGTGCCATGGGCCTCTGGGAGGCAGAGACCCAGTACTTC.

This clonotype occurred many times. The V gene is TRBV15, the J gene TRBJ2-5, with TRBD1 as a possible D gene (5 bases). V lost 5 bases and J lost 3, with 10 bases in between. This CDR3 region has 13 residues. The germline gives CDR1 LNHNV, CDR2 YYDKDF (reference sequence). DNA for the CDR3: TGTGCCACCAGCGTAGACAGAGAAGAGACCCAGTACTTC. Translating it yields CATSVDREETQYF.

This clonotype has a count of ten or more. The DNA of the CDR3 is TGTGCCAGCAGGCCCTCATGGGGGCATTATGAAAAACTGTTTTTT. Its protein is CASRPSWGHYEKLFF. The V call is TRBV6-1, the J call TRBJ1-4; possible D gene TRBD1, 6 bases. Trimming took off 6 bases at V and 6 bases at J, with 17 bases between the two ends. CDR3 length: 15 residues. Looked up from germline, CDR1 is MNHNS and CDR2 is SASEGT.

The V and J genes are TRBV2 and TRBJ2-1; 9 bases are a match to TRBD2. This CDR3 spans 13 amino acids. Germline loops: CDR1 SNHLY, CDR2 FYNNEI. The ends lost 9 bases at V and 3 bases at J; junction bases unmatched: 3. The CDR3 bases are TGTGCCAGTAGCGGGGGCTTCTACAATGAGCAGTTCTTC. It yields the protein CASSGGFYNEQFF.

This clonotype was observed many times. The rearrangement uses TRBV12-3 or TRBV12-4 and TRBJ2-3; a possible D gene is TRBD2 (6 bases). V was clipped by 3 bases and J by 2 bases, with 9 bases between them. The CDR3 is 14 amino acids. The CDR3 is CASSFGGNTDTQYF. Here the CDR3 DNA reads TGTGCCAGCAGTTTCGGGGGAAACACAGATACGCAGTATTTT.

The CDR3 DNA sequence: TGTGCCAGCAGCTTAGCTAGCGGCGGGACCGGGGAGCTGTTTTTT. It yields the protein CASSLASGGTGELFF. The chain is built from TRBV7-2 and TRBJ2-2, with a weak D call TRBD2 (6 bases). The CDR3 consists of 15 residues. From germline, CDR1 is SGHTA and CDR2 FQGNSA. V shed 0 bases and J shed 5 bases, with 10 bases lying between them.